This entry lists 2 T cell receptor beta chains sequenced from one sample in a study of radiation and T cells in renal cell carcinoma. As to treatment: 15 Gy SBRT to primary tumor, nephrectomy 4 weeks later. This table comes from immunoSEQ multiplex PCR, and its TCRdb copy is limited to in-frame clones, with some not included. The sample contains roughly 12,000 clones, around 35% of which appear only once. The starting material was tumor tissue, obtained from a patient whose treatment included radiotherapy and nephrectomy. Source of these receptors: a man aged 60-69 years with renal cell carcinoma.

This clone was observed a handful of times. CDR3 loop: CASGGTGGDQPQHF. The CDR3 region has the DNA TGTGCCAGCGGGGGGACGGGTGGCGATCAGCCCCAGCATTTT. The genes are TRBV2 and TRBJ1-5; D perhaps matches TRBD1 (5 bases). From germline, CDR1 is SNHLY and CDR2 FYNNEI. The CDR3 has 14 residues. V was shortened by 8 bases and J by 5 bases, with 16 bases between the two germline ends.

This chain connects TRBV5-1 to TRBJ2-5; D is possibly TRBD2 (5 bases). V lost 4 bases to trimming and J lost 2 bases, with 9 bases between them. The CDR3 covers 13 residues. Germline CDR1 reads SGHRS; CDR2 reads YFSETQ. CDR3 sequence: CASSRDVQETQYF. Written as DNA, the CDR3 is TGCGCCAGCAGCCGGGATGTACAAGAGACCCAGTACTTC. The full variable domain, completed using reference TRBV5-1 and TRBJ2-5, is KAGVTQTPRYLIKTRGQQVTLSCSPISGHRSVSWYQQTPGQGLQFLFEYFSETQRNKGNFPGRFSGRQFSNSRSEMNVSTLELGDSALYLCASSRDVQETQYFGPGTRLLVL.